This T cell receptor beta chain was recovered during a study of response to subunit inactivated influenza vaccine. Points from the study as a whole: It was the authors' suggestion that each seasonal influenza vaccination recruits few new T cells.

TCRdb re-analysed the RT-PCR reads in MiXCR, keeping a single row per CDR3 protein. The sample comprises a few hundred thousand distinct CDR3 sequences, about 14% of which are singletons, and approximately 10% rests with the top ten. Germline V CDR1 and CDR2: SGHVT, SQSDAQ. The CDR3 loop spans 12 amino acids. This clonotype has more than one count but fewer than ten. The antigen remains undetermined. Germline is not matched at one junction end, which may reflect a read error. The source is a man aged 50-59 years who received an inactivated influenza vaccine. Sequences were derived from PBMCs from blood, sampled roughly 12 days after vaccination. This chain uses TRBV7-4 with TRBJ2-1; 12 bases are shared with TRBD2. As DNA, the CDR3 is TGTGCCAGCAGCCGACATAGGACTAGCGGGAATTTC. It encodes CASSRHRTSGNF.